These 4 T cell receptor beta chains were sequenced from one sample in a study of control samples from healthy donors and cancer patients. The assay was immunoSEQ multiplex PCR, and TCRdb's table has in-frame clones only and misses some. The sample carries some 210,000 clones, about 90% recorded once. The sample taken for sequencing was blood. These receptors were collected from a man under 40 in good health.

The chain has TRBV5-1 and TRBJ2-7; the match to TRBD1 covers 10 bases. CDR3 length equals 15 residues. Trimming cost V 1 base and J 4 bases; bases outside gene matches: 5. Germline loops: CDR1 SGHRS, CDR2 YFSETQ. CDR3 sequence reads: CASSLTRDRGYEQYF. The CDR3 DNA reads TGCGCCAGCAGCTTGACAAGGGACAGGGGTTACGAGCAGTACTTC.

Here the CDR3 reads CASTQDRDPWTYNSPLHF. For the CDR3, the DNA is TGTGCCAGCACCCAGGACAGGGATCCCTGGACCTATAATTCACCCCTCCACTTT. V gene TRBV3-1 (or the pseudogene TRBV3-2) combines with J gene TRBJ1-6; the match to TRBD1 covers 8 bases. J gave up 2 bases and V 7 bases, and 13 bases lay outside the gene matches. The CDR3 runs 18 residues. CDR1 and CDR2 (germline): LGHDT, YNNKEL (reference sequence).

This sequence joins TRBV4-2 and TRBJ1-2; 8 bases fit TRBD1. The J segment lost 6 bases and the V segment lost 1 base, leaving 10 bases of the junction unmatched. Germline V CDR1 and CDR2: LGHNA, YNFKEQ. The CDR3 length is 16 residues. The CDR3 DNA is TGTGCCAGCAGCCAAGGGACAGGGATCGGCATGGATGGCTACACCTTC. Encoded protein: CASSQGTGIGMDGYTF.

The V gene is TRBV6-5, the J gene TRBJ1-2; no clear D. Germline CDR1 and CDR2: MNHEY and SVGAGI. The CDR3 has 14 residues. The V end lost 6 bases, the J end lost 5 bases, and 16 bases lay between the germline ends. The CDR3 DNA sequence: TGTGCCAGCAGGGAGGACGGGAATAATTATGGCTACACCTTC. As protein: CASREDGNNYGYTF.